This T cell receptor beta chain is drawn from a study of post-analysis software for immune sequencing data. CDR3 length equals 12 residues. V was pared by 1 base and J by 6 bases, with 4 bases between. Looked up from germline, CDR1 is SGHRS and CDR2 is YFSETQ. The TCR beta cDNA libraries carried unique molecular identifiers. The T cell input of roughly 0.9 to 10 million gave 400,000 to 500,000 cDNA molecules. TCRdb used MiXCR to reprocess the PCR reads, holding one entry per CDR3 protein. The sample shows some 690,000 distinct CDR3 sequences, 30% of them seen only once. Whole-study findings and limits: Patients carried 4 or 5 TRBV segments more frequently than controls did, and TRBV5-6, TRBV5-1 and TRBV20-1 were among them.

With regard to this clonotype: Its specificity is unknown.

The chain links TRBV5-1 to TRBJ2-2, with unresolved D. The specimen was blood. The clonotype originates from a girl aged 5-17 years with multiple sclerosis. The chain's CDR3 is CASSLFPGELFF. As DNA, the CDR3 is TGCGCCAGCAGCTTGTTCCCCGGGGAGCTGTTTTTT.